This T cell receptor beta chain was identified during a study of Ad26.COV2.S vaccination and SARS-CoV-2 variants (dated by TCRdb to the early 2020s). For the study in its entirety: Donors in the vaccine arm were drawn from COV1001, a multicentre, randomized, double-blind, placebo-controlled phase I-IIa trial testing Ad26.COV2.S in healthy adults. Trial participants were randomized into five groups of five: low-dose or high-dose Ad26.COV2.S given once or twice, or placebo on both occasions. TCRbeta repertoire sequencing was used to assess the specificity and breadth of SARS-CoV-2-reactive T cell receptors after Ad26.COV2.S vaccination. The TCR-sequenced set comprised around 30 samples: roughly 19 Ad26.COV2.S vaccine recipients, 5 placebo recipients and 8 SARS-CoV-2 convalescent individuals. Investigators remained blinded to trial group allocation during experiments and outcome assessment. Dosing of Ad26.COV2.S was intramuscular, at either 5x10^10 or 1x10^11 viral particles, delivered as one shot or as two shots spaced 56 days apart.

What the study reported, not specific to this receptor: Compared with placebo recipients, Ad26.COV2.S recipients showed higher spike-specific TCR breadth (P = 0.0014). After vaccination, substantial breadth of spike-specific CD8+ and CD4+ T cell responses was reported. The authors noted that the TCR breadth and depth analyses may have underestimated total T cell responses. The study lacked the statistical power to compare responses across vaccine doses or regimens. Comparable non-spike TCR breadth was observed between vaccine and placebo recipients, consistent with only spike being contained in the vaccine.

This sample's treatment or condition label indicates: roughly 19 received Ad26.COV2.S at low or high dose, single or two shots; several received placebo; per-sample allocation not given. For vaccine and placebo recipients, repertoires were sequenced using samples collected on day 63 after the first injection. Cohort 1b enrolled fewer than 30 adults aged 18-55 years at a single site in Boston, USA, between 29 July and 7 August 2020. Ad26.COV2.S was a replication-incompetent adenovirus type 26 vector expressing a prefusion-stabilized SARS-CoV-2 spike protein from the original Wuhan strain. Ends trimmed: V by 2 bases, J by 1 base; bases unmatched to a gene: 2. CDR1 is given as SGHVS and CDR2 as FNYEAQ, both from the germline V gene. The CDR3 measures 15 amino acids from cysteine to phenylalanine. CDR3 DNA only is kept here, 45 bases in frame from base 1. Regarding this clone: Which antigen it targets is not known. The record has no base qualities; no much larger clone is one base away.

TCRbeta CDR3 regions were sequenced with the immunoSEQ Assay. After extraction, genomic DNA underwent amplification by bias-controlled multiplex PCR, followed by high-throughput sequencing. Turning to the authors' computational methods: To quantify the absolute abundance of every unique TCRbeta CDR3 region, sequences were collapsed and filtered. Usable DNA was measured by amplifying reference genes present in all nucleated cells, and TCRbeta template counts were normalized to that usable DNA to estimate T cell fraction. Repertoire TCRs were annotated as SARS-CoV-2-specific when V gene, CDR3 amino acid sequence and J gene were exactly matched to a known reactive TCR set. The reference SARS-CoV-2 TCR set was obtained from MIRA and was filtered for enrichment in COVID-19-positive ImmuneCODE repertoires, whereby public or cross-reactive TCRs were removed. Based on the MIRA antigens, annotated TCRs were further analysed at the level of specific ORF or position within ORF. Breadth was defined as the number of annotated unique rearrangements divided by the total number of unique productive rearrangements, and depth was defined as the summed frequency of the annotated unique rearrangements. TCR breadth was compared between groups using two-sided Wilcoxon rank-sum tests. This immuneACCESS table, as held by TCRdb, lists in-frame sequences with V and J called but not all clones. Of the missing ones, under half trace to an unresolved V gene in checked studies; the others have no known cause. The V and J calls and the clone size are those of that table, but D and trimming were determined from the DNA. A total of a few hundred thousand clones appear in this sample, 89% of them only once. 1.5% to 2% of the sample rests with the top ten.

The chain employs TRBV7-6 and TRBJ2-7; TRBD2 lines up with 10 middle nucleotides. Here the sequenced sample was peripheral blood, taken in a trial of Ad26.COV2.S vaccine versus placebo. This sequence was found in a person aged 18 to 59 who received the Ad26.COV2.S COVID-19 vaccine or a placebo. DNA sequence: TGTGCCAGCAGCTTACTAGCGGGAGAATCCTACGAGCAGTACTTC. This sequence encodes CASSLLAGESYEQYF.